This TCR beta chain was profiled in a study of T cell responses to AZD1222 COVID-19 vaccine. Study results and limitations: Donor demographics were predominantly white British with a female majority; clonal diversity may be underestimated. Regions 160-218 and 743-854 dominated among vaccine-associated CD4 TCRs spanning spike.

Libraries were prepared by immunoSEQ multiplex PCR; TCRdb keeps only in-frame clonotypes and omits some of them. There are 100,000 to 150,000 clones in the sample; 90% occur only once, and 1.5% to 2% lies in the top ten. The CDR3 spans 14 residues. The germline V gene has CDR1 KGHSH and CDR2 LQKENI. V lost 6 bases, J lost 2 bases, and 7 bases stayed unmatched. Points on this clone: Its antigen remains unknown.

The chain is built from TRBV18 and TRBJ2-7; 7 nucleotides match TRBD1. The sequence was collected from an adult in good health. The sample here was peripheral blood, taken on day 0 of AZD1222 vaccination. CDR3 coding DNA: TGTGCCAGCTCCCCGGACAGGAACACCTACGAGCAGTACTTC. This codes for CASSPDRNTYEQYF.